The source of this T cell receptor beta chain is a study of shared clonotypes between healthy human individuals. The length of the CDR3 is 16 residues. Germline lookup yields CDR1 KGHSH and CDR2 LQKENI. Trimming stripped 1 base from V and 5 bases from J, with 14 bases between. The assay was carried out at the deep level. Each subset's genomic DNA was split evenly across several immunoSEQ plates. The table came from immunoSEQ multiplex PCR; TCRdb's copy has only in-frame clones and leaves some out. This sample carries about half a million clones, roughly 80% of them seen once, and the ten largest clones take approximately 12%.

The V gene is TRBV18, the J gene TRBJ1-4; TRBD1 might be the D (6 bases). Source material: PBMCs. The sequence was obtained from a woman aged 40 to 50 in good health. Some clones in this sample may be carry-over from other donors' samples. Here the CDR3 reads CASSPLTGRKNEKLFF. As DNA, the CDR3 is TGTGCCAGCTCACCACTCACAGGGAGGAAAAATGAAAAACTGTTTTTT.